These 21 T cell receptor beta chains were all obtained from the same sample, sequenced in a study of shared clonotypes between healthy human individuals. Clones were sequenced by immunoSEQ multiplex PCR, and TCRdb holds only the in-frame ones, with some missing. Of about 500,000 clones in the sample, around 77% were seen once. The sample was PBMCs. All receptors come from a woman in her forties in good health. Some clones in this sample may be carry-over from other donors' samples.

This chain's CDR3 is CASSLGASYNEQFF. CDR3 bases: TGTGCCAGCAGCTTGGGGGCCTCCTACAATGAGCAGTTCTTC. This rearrangement joins TRBV7-9 to TRBJ2-1, with a tentative D call TRBD1 (6 bases). The V end was cut by 3 bases, the J end by 0 bases, with 6 bases between. Germline assignment: CDR1 SEHNR and CDR2 FQNEAQ (reference sequence). The CDR3 runs to 14 residues.

There are many counts of this clone. This CDR3 is also generated by other DNA sequences in the sample. The V and J genes are TRBV29-1 and TRBJ2-1; TRBD2 matches at 11 bases. J was trimmed by 3 bases and V by 1 base; bases with no gene match: 8. CDR1 is SQVTM, CDR2 ANQGSEA, per germline. CDR3 length equals 17 residues. The CDR3 coding sequence is TGCAGCGTTGAAGGGTTCGCAGGGACTAGCGGCTACAATGAGCAGTTCTTC. It codes for CSVEGFAGTSGYNEQFF.

The CDR3, as DNA: TGTGCCAGCAACCCGGGACTAGCGGGAGTCGAGCAGTACTTC. Its protein product is CASNPGLAGVEQYF. The V and J genes are TRBV2 and TRBJ2-7; TRBD2 matches at 14 bases. V lost 7 bases, J lost 6 bases, and 5 bases stayed unmatched. The CDR3 contains 14 residues. Germline CDR1 and CDR2: SNHLY and FYNNEI.

Concerning this clone itself: A far larger clone is only one base removed, so a read error is likely. V and J are TRBV29-1 and TRBJ1-1; D is ambiguous. Germline CDR1 is SQVTM and CDR2 is ANQGSEA. This CDR3 has 9 amino acids. CDR3 region: CSVDTEASF. In DNA form, the CDR3 reads TGCAGCGTTGACACTGAAGCTTCCTTT.

Points on this clone: With a far larger clone one base away, a read error is the likely cause. This CDR3 is CASTLGQGSQSQHF. The DNA for the CDR3 is TGTGCCAGCACCTTGGGGCAGGGGAGTCAGTCCCAGCATTTT. V usage is TRBV7-2 and J usage is TRBJ1-5; weak D call: TRBD1 (6 bases). The CDR3 has 14 residues. Germline loops: CDR1 SGHTA, CDR2 FQGNSA.

J is TRBJ2-6 and V is TRBV6-1, with D possibly TRBD2 on 5 matching bases. Trimming removed 6 bases at V and 0 bases at J, with 9 bases between. Looked up from germline, CDR1 is MNHNS and CDR2 is SASEGT. The CDR3 spans 15 residues. The CDR3 loop is CASSPGFSGANVLTF. CDR3 in DNA: TGTGCCAGCAGCCCGGGGTTCTCTGGGGCCAACGTCCTGACTTTC.

This rearrangement joins TRBV5-5 to TRBJ2-7; no reliable D call. The V end was cut by 0 bases, the J end by 2 bases, with 3 bases between. Looked up from germline, CDR1 is SGHKS and CDR2 is YYEKEE (reference sequence). CDR3 length: 12 residues. The CDR3 reads CASSLDTYEQYF. The CDR3 DNA is TGTGCCAGCAGCTTGGACACCTACGAGCAGTACTTC.

This clone appeared a single time. The chain employs TRBV5-6 and TRBJ1-2; the D gene is possibly TRBD1 (6 bases). CDR1 SGHDT and CDR2 YYEEEE come from the germline V gene. This CDR3 region has 13 residues. The germline V and J ends were trimmed by 4 bases and 5 bases, with 12 bases remaining between them. CDR3 protein: CASSQDRWYGYTF. In nucleotides, the CDR3 is TGTGCCAGCAGCCAGGACAGATGGTATGGCTACACCTTC. Looking up the rest from reference TRBV5-6 and TRBJ1-2 gives the full variable domain: DAGVTQSPTHLIKTRGQQVTLRCSPKSGHDTVSWYQQALGQGPQFIFQYYEEEERQRGNFPDRFSGHQFPNYSSELNVNALLLGDSALYLCASSQDRWYGYTFGSGTRLTVV.

The CDR3 loop is CASSLDTGDYGYTF. The CDR3, as DNA: TGTGCCAGCAGCTTGGATACAGGAGACTATGGCTACACCTTC. V usage is TRBV4-2 and J usage is TRBJ1-2; D is possibly TRBD1 (5 bases). With 5 bases removed from V and 3 bases from J, the gap between germline ends came to 13 bases. Germline V gene data show CDR1 as LGHNA and CDR2 as YNFKEQ. This CDR3 comprises 14 residues.

There are many counts of this clone. This specimen includes other DNA sequences encoding the same CDR3. CDR3 protein: CASSLGGGRDNQPQHF. CDR3 in DNA: TGTGCCAGCAGCTTAGGTGGAGGGCGGGACAATCAGCCCCAGCATTTT. The chain uses TRBV7-8 and TRBJ1-5; no clear D gene. Germline V gene sequence: CDR1 SGHVS, CDR2 FQNEAQ. CDR3 size: 16 residues. The ends were cut back, 1 base at V and 3 bases at J, with 13 bases in the middle. The full variable domain, completed using reference TRBV7-8 and TRBJ1-5, is GAGVSQSPRYKVAKRGQDVALRCDPISGHVSLFWYQQALGQGPEFLTYFQNEAQLDKSGLPSDRFFAERPEGSVSTLKIQRTQQEDSAVYLCASSLGGGRDNQPQHFGDGTRLSIL.

The rearrangement uses TRBV6-5 and TRBJ1-3; possible D gene TRBD1, 5 bases. CDR3 length equals 15 residues. Per the germline V gene, CDR1 is MNHEY and CDR2 is SVGAGI. V lost 6 bases, J lost 2 bases, and 14 bases lay in between. The DNA for the CDR3 is TGTGCCAGCAGCAACAGGAGATCGGCTGGAAACACCATATATTTT. It translates to CASSNRRSAGNTIYF.

There are a few counts of this clone. The chain employs TRBV20-1 and TRBJ2-7; tentatively, D is TRBD2 (7 bases). V lost 5 bases and J 6 bases, leaving 11 bases between the germline ends. This CDR3 contains 11 residues. Per the germline V gene, CDR1 is DFQATT and CDR2 is SNEGSKA (reference sequence). CDR3 DNA: TGCAGTGCTTGGGGGGGGCGCGAGCAGTACTTC. Protein product: CSAWGGREQYF.

The chain recombines TRBV6-5 with TRBJ2-5, with D perhaps matching TRBD1 or TRBD2 (6 bases each). V was trimmed by 2 bases and J by 3 bases, leaving 7 bases between them. CDR3 length: 13 amino acids. The germline V gene encodes CDR1 MNHEY and CDR2 SVGAGI. Here the CDR3 DNA reads TGTGCCAGCAGTTACAGGGGGGAAGAGACCCAGTACTTC. Amino acids: CASSYRGEETQYF.

This chain links TRBV10-3 with TRBJ1-2; no firm D call. V gave up 7 bases and J gave up 4 bases, with 10 bases separating them. Germline V gene lookup returns CDR1 ENHRY and CDR2 SYGVKD. The CDR3 sequence is 12 residues long. The CDR3 protein is CAINTDGYGYTF. Written as DNA, the CDR3 is TGTGCCATCAATACGGACGGCTATGGCTACACCTTC.

Points on this clone: A much larger clone lies a single base off, so this may be a read error. CDR3 loop: CASSPSGRADTGELFF. In DNA form, the CDR3 reads TGCGCCAGCAGCCCTAGCGGGAGGGCCGACACCGGGGAGCTGTTTTTT. The chain uses TRBV5-1 and TRBJ2-2; TRBD2 agrees at 12 bases. The CDR3 has 16 amino acids. V lost 4 bases, J lost 3 bases, and 4 bases stayed unmatched. Germline-derived CDR1 and CDR2 are SGHRS and YFSETQ.

The sample holds a few counts of this clone. The chain links TRBV9 to TRBJ2-6; D gene uncertain. The germline gives CDR1 SGDLS, CDR2 YYNGEE. V was trimmed by 0 bases and J by 5 bases, leaving 6 bases between them. The CDR3 has 14 amino acids. The CDR3 DNA is TGTGCCAGCAGCGTAGAGGTGCGGGCCAACGTCCTGACTTTC. It translates to CASSVEVRANVLTF.

Remarks on this clone: Only one base separates this from a far larger clonotype, so it likely reflects a read error. This sample includes further DNA sequences coding for the same CDR3. J is TRBJ2-2 and V is TRBV30; D ambiguous. Looked up from germline, CDR1 is GTSNPN and CDR2 is SVGIG (reference sequence). This CDR3 region has 14 residues. The CDR3 coding sequence is TGCGCCTGGAGTCGGGTAGGGTTGTACGGGGAGCTGTTTTTT. The encoded protein is CAWSRVGLYGELFF. The variable domain in full, with the rest retrieved from reference TRBV30 and TRBJ2-2, is SQTIHQWPATLVQPVGSPLSLECTVEGTSNPNLYWYRQAAGRGLQLLFYSVGIGQISSEVPQNLSASRPQDRQFILSSKKLLLSDSGFYLCAWSRVGLYGELFFGEGSRLTVL.

The chain recombines TRBV25-1 with TRBJ2-7; no clear D gene. Trimming left V 7 bases short and J 7 bases short, with 17 bases between. Germline values: CDR1 MGHDK, CDR2 SYGVNS. This CDR3 contains 13 residues. This CDR3 reads CASKLDTPREQYF. The CDR3, as DNA: TGTGCCAGCAAGCTCGACACGCCGAGGGAGCAGTACTTC.

V is TRBV2 and J is TRBJ2-6; TRBD1 matches at 10 bases. This CDR3 comprises 17 residues. V lost 9 bases and J lost 0; bases outside the gene matches: 8. Germline CDR1 SNHLY, CDR2 FYNNEI. This CDR3 is CASGGGQGNSGANVLTF. In DNA, the CDR3 is TGTGCCAGTGGAGGGGGACAGGGGAACTCTGGGGCCAACGTCCTGACTTTC.

The chain is built from TRBV10-3 and TRBJ2-7, with D tentatively TRBD2 (6 bases). The germline CDR1 and CDR2 sequences are ENHRY and SYGVKD. The V end lost 3 bases, the J end lost 3 bases, and 15 bases lay between the germline ends. The CDR3 is 15 residues long. CDR3 sequence: CAISDWDFTVYEQYF. The CDR3 nucleotides are TGTGCCATCAGTGACTGGGACTTCACCGTCTACGAGCAGTACTTC.

Worth noting for this clone: This sequence is one base from a far larger clone and is likely a read error. The same CDR3 arises from other DNA sequences in this sample as well. The chain carries TRBV9 and TRBJ2-3, with D hard to call. Per germline, CDR1 SGDLS and CDR2 YYNGEE. This CDR3 contains 14 residues. The V end lost 0 bases, the J end lost 0 bases, and 5 bases lay between the germline ends. The CDR3 loop reads CASSVAGSTDTQYF. The CDR3 nucleotides are TGTGCCAGCAGCGTAGCCGGGAGCACAGATACGCAGTATTTT.